These 29 T cell receptor beta chains share one sample of origin, sequenced in a study of blood T cell repertoires in COVID-19. Profiling relied on immunoSEQ multiplex PCR, and the TCRdb table lists in-frame clones only, not all of them. This sample has about 200,000 clones, with 65% to 85% found just once. Sequenced material: PBMCs or T cells enriched from blood (not recorded which). The receptors stem from a woman in her thirties or forties with acute COVID-19.

The CDR3 DNA reads TGTGCCAGCAGTGAAGCGAGCGGGGGGATTGGGACCCAGTACTTC. It is translated as CASSEASGGIGTQYF. J is TRBJ2-5 and V is TRBV2, with 9 bases that match TRBD2. Unmatched junction bases numbered 6, after V lost 0 bases and J lost 7 bases. The CDR3 totals 15 residues. Germline CDR1 SNHLY, CDR2 FYNNEI.

This clone has just a few counts. Written as DNA, the CDR3 is TGTGCCAGCTCTTTATTTGGGCAGGGGGTTTCAGTGAACACTGAAGCTTTCTTT. Translated: CASSLFGQGVSVNTEAFF. The chain links TRBV2 to TRBJ1-1; 7 nucleotides agree with TRBD1. V shed 8 bases, J shed 0 bases, and the junction held 18 bases outside the gene matches. Germline V CDR1 and CDR2: SNHLY, FYNNEI. This CDR3 region has 18 residues.

This clone occurred a few times. The chain has TRBV7-2 and TRBJ1-5; possible D gene TRBD1, 5 bases. Deletions cut 1 base from V and 4 bases from J, with 11 bases between. The CDR3 totals 15 residues. CDR1 is SGHTA, CDR2 FQGNSA, per germline. The CDR3 coding sequence is TGTGCCAGCAGCTTAGATCCAGGGCGAAATCAGCCCCAGCATTTT. This codes for CASSLDPGRNQPQHF. Looking up the rest from reference TRBV7-2 and TRBJ1-5 gives the full variable domain: GAGVSQSPSNKVTEKGKDVELRCDPISGHTALYWYRQSLGQGLEFLIYFQGNSAPDKSGLPSDRFSAERTGGSVSTLTIQRTQQEDSAVYLCASSLDPGRNQPQHFGDGTRLSIL.

This sequence joins TRBV5-6 and TRBJ1-2, with TRBD1 matching 9 bases. Trimming at V came to 3 bases and at J to 8 bases, leaving 8 bases not matched to a gene. The V gene's germline CDR1 is SGHDT and CDR2 YYEEEE. The CDR3 has 14 amino acids. The CDR3 sequence is CASSSGTGIGGYTF. CDR3 nucleotides: TGTGCCAGCAGCTCGGGGACAGGGATTGGCGGCTACACCTTC.

This clone showed up just once. This chain connects TRBV7-6 to TRBJ2-1, with 8 bases that match TRBD1. CDR3 length equals 20 residues. V dropped 5 bases and J dropped 0; count of bases not matched to a gene: 18. CDR1 SGHVS and CDR2 FNYEAQ come from the germline V gene. DNA of the CDR3: TGTGCCAGCAGCCTCTCCCCAGGGGGCTCCCTTTTGAGCTCCTACAATGAGCAGTTCTTC. It is translated as CASSLSPGGSLLSSYNEQFF. Using reference TRBV7-6 and TRBJ2-1 for the parts outside the CDR3, the full variable domain is GAGVSQSPRYKVTKRGQDVALRCDPISGHVSLYWYRQALGQGPEFLTYFNYEAQQDKSGLPNDRFSAERPEGSISTLTIQRTEQRDSAMYRCASSLSPGGSLLSSYNEQFFGPGTRLTVL.

This chain links TRBV6-5 with TRBJ1-2; tentatively, D is TRBD1 (5 bases). The V end lost 5 bases, the J end lost 4 bases, and 14 bases lay between the germline ends. Germline lookup yields CDR1 MNHEY and CDR2 SVGAGI. There are 14 residues in the CDR3. CDR3 coding DNA: TGTGCCAGCAGTCCCGGGGGAATGGGCTATGGCTACACCTTC. It translates to CASSPGGMGYGYTF.

The chain employs TRBV28 and TRBJ1-2; D gene ambiguous. CDR1 is MDHEN and CDR2 is SYDVKM in the germline V gene. The ends were cut back, 2 bases at V and 3 bases at J, with 13 bases in the middle. This CDR3 is 15 amino acids long. The CDR3 DNA is TGTGCCAGCAGTTTAGTTCGGCCGGGTGACTATGGCTACACCTTC. Translating gives CASSLVRPGDYGYTF.

This clone was observed a few times. The V call is TRBV7-9, the J call TRBJ1-1, with TRBD1 matching 8 bases. The CDR3 has 15 amino acids. J lost 3 bases, V lost 5 bases, and 8 bases had no gene match. Germline V gene data show CDR1 as SEHNR and CDR2 as FQNEAQ (reference sequence). In nucleotides, the CDR3 is TGTGCCAGCAGCCTTGGACAGGGAGGGGACACTGAAGCTTTCTTT. Translating it yields CASSLGQGGDTEAFF.

The sample holds one count of this clone. The gene calls are TRBV4-1 and TRBJ2-7; 10 bases are shared with TRBD2. The trim removed 1 base at V and 0 bases at J, leaving 9 bases unmatched. The CDR3 contains 18 residues. Germline assignment: CDR1 MGHRA and CDR2 YSYEKL. CDR3 sequence: CASSQVRLAGGSSYEQYF. CDR3 coding DNA: TGCGCCAGCAGCCAAGTGAGGTTAGCGGGGGGAAGCTCCTACGAGCAGTACTTC.

The chain joins TRBV9 to TRBJ2-1; 9 bases agree with TRBD1. Trimming at V came to 1 base and at J to 7 bases, leaving 6 bases not matched to a gene. Germline V CDR1 and CDR2: SGDLS, YYNGEE. The CDR3 is made up of 15 amino acids. CDR3: CASSVPGQGRNEQFF. The DNA of the CDR3 is TGTGCCAGCAGCGTACCGGGACAGGGTAGGAATGAGCAGTTCTTC.

The gene calls are TRBV30 and TRBJ2-7; 12 bases fit TRBD2. There are 15 residues in the CDR3. The ends lost 3 bases at V and 2 bases at J; junction bases unmatched: 5. Per germline, CDR1 GTSNPN and CDR2 SVGIG (reference sequence). DNA of the CDR3: TGTGCCTGGAGAGACGGACTAGCGGGAACCTACGAGCAGTACTTC. This encodes CAWRDGLAGTYEQYF.

This clone appeared a few times. The chain couples TRBV28 to TRBJ1-5, with TRBD1 matching over 10 bases. CDR3 length equals 16 residues. V was clipped by 5 bases and J by 6 bases; unmatched bases: 10. The germline V gene has CDR1 MDHEN and CDR2 SYDVKM. The CDR3 region is CASSGPGQGFGQPQHF. The CDR3 DNA reads TGTGCCAGCAGTGGTCCGGGACAGGGGTTCGGTCAGCCCCAGCATTTT.

The chain employs TRBV7-3 and TRBJ1-1; perhaps TRBD1 as D (6 bases). Germline loops: CDR1 SGHTA, CDR2 FQGTGA. The CDR3 runs to 13 residues. V was pared by 5 bases and J by 5 bases, with 12 bases between. The CDR3 is CASSPGQLTEAFF. CDR3 DNA sequence: TGTGCCAGCAGCCCCGGACAGTTGACTGAAGCTTTCTTT. The full variable domain, rest sourced from reference TRBV7-3 and TRBJ1-1, is GAGVSQTPSNKVTEKGKYVELRCDPISGHTALYWYRQSLGQGPEFLIYFQGTGAADDSGLPNDRFFAVRPEGSVSTLKIQRTERGDSAVYLCASSPGQLTEAFFGQGTRLTVV.

This chain uses TRBV6-5 with TRBJ2-7; TRBD1 matches 10 bases. Germline CDR1 reads MNHEY; CDR2 reads SVGAGI. The length of the CDR3 is 14 residues. V was pared by 6 bases and J by 8 bases, with 10 bases of the junction left unmatched. This CDR3 reads CASSTTGGALKQYF. The CDR3 nucleotides are TGTGCCAGCAGCACGACAGGGGGCGCACTCAAGCAGTACTTC.

V gene TRBV6-5 combines with J gene TRBJ2-7; 8 nucleotides align to TRBD1. Germline V CDR1 and CDR2: MNHEY, SVGAGI. The CDR3 is 13 residues long. The ends lost 6 bases at V and 3 bases at J; junction bases unmatched: 4. CDR3 bases: TGTGCCAGCAGGCGTGGACAGGGCTACGAGCAGTACTTC. Translating gives CASRRGQGYEQYF.

This chain connects TRBV7-8 to TRBJ1-5, with D tentatively TRBD1 (6 bases). Germline V gene data show CDR1 as SGHVS and CDR2 as FQNEAQ. Trimming cost V 1 base and J 6 bases, with 13 bases left between them. The length of the CDR3 is 15 residues. The CDR3 protein is CASSLGTQGSQPQHF. CDR3 DNA sequence: TGTGCCAGCAGCTTAGGGACGCAGGGGAGTCAGCCCCAGCATTTT.

V and J are TRBV28 and TRBJ2-1, with TRBD1 matching 8 bases. V was clipped by 2 bases and J by 5 bases; unmatched bases: 8. This CDR3 has 16 amino acids. Germline CDR1 MDHEN, CDR2 SYDVKM. Here the CDR3 DNA reads TGTGCCAGCAGTTTAAGGACAGGGTGGTCGCACAATGAGCAGTTCTTC. Translated: CASSLRTGWSHNEQFF. Supplemented by reference TRBV28 and TRBJ2-1, the full variable domain reads DVKVTQSSRYLVKRTGEKVFLECVQDMDHENMFWYRQDPGLGLRLIYFSYDVKMKEKGDIPEGYSVSREKKERFSLILESASTNQTSMYLCASSLRTGWSHNEQFFGPGTRLTVL.

As for this clone: Germline and junction disagree at one end, which may indicate a read error. The chain couples TRBV7-7 to TRBJ1-3; no clear D gene. CDR1 is SSHAT and CDR2 is FNYEAQ in the germline V gene (reference sequence). The CDR3 loop spans 13 amino acids. The DNA of the CDR3 is TGTGCTAGCAGCTTGAGCTCTGGAAACACCATATATTTT. It is translated as CASSLSSGNTIYF.

The V gene is TRBV7-8, the J gene TRBJ1-2, with D hard to call. CDR1 and CDR2 (germline): SGHVS, FQNEAQ. This CDR3 spans 15 amino acids. Deletions cut 4 bases from V and 6 bases from J, with 18 bases between. The CDR3, as DNA: TGTGCCAGCAGCTGGGTACCCCCGAATCAGGATGGCTACACCTTC. Translation gives CASSWVPPNQDGYTF.

V gene TRBV7-2 combines with J gene TRBJ2-7, with TRBD2 matching 12 bases. The CDR3 is 14 residues long. Trimming cost V 5 bases and J 6 bases; bases outside gene matches: 5. Per the germline V gene, CDR1 is SGHTA and CDR2 is FQGNSA. CDR3 sequence (DNA): TGTGCCAGCAGCCGGACTAGCGGGAATAGCGAGCAGTACTTC. It codes for CASSRTSGNSEQYF.

CDR3 protein: CASSWGVSRTLSYTF. CDR3 nucleotide sequence: TGTGCCAGCAGTTGGGGGGTTTCAAGGACCTTAAGCTACACCTTC. This chain uses TRBV27 with TRBJ1-2, with D perhaps matching TRBD1 (5 bases). The V end lost 4 bases, the J end lost 9 bases, and 21 bases lay between the germline ends. Germline CDR1 and CDR2: MNHEY and SMNVEV (reference sequence). This CDR3 contains 15 residues.

This clone was counted once. The CDR3 DNA is TGTGCCAGCAGCCAAGCCGGGGCCGGGGAGCTGTTTTTT. It yields the protein CASSQAGAGELFF. The chain carries TRBV4-2 and TRBJ2-2, with D tentatively TRBD2 (5 bases). V lost 1 base and J lost 6, with 6 bases in between. Germline V CDR1 and CDR2: LGHNA, YNFKEQ. This CDR3 is 13 amino acids long.

The rearrangement links TRBV5-8 to TRBJ2-3; the D is unclear. CDR1 is SGHTS and CDR2 is YDEGEE in the germline V gene. The CDR3 consists of 14 residues. Trimming took off 0 bases at V and 6 bases at J, with 11 bases between the two ends. CDR3 sequence: CASSLARISDTQYF. The DNA of the CDR3 is TGTGCCAGCAGCTTGGCGAGGATTAGTGATACGCAGTATTTT.

This clone was seen once. At one boundary the junction diverges from the germline segment, which might be a read error. The J gene is TRBJ2-6, the V gene TRBV4-3, with D perhaps matching TRBD1 (5 bases). The CDR3 is 19 amino acids. Germline CDR1 reads LGHNA; CDR2 reads YSLEER. CDR3 bases: TGCGCCAGCAGCCAAGATACACCTGTGGCTTACTCTGGGGCCAACGTCCCGACTTTC. Translating it yields CASSQDTPVAYSGANVPTF.

The gene calls are TRBV9 and TRBJ1-6, with a tentative D call TRBD1 (6 bases). The V end lost 0 bases, the J end lost 10 bases, and 11 bases lay between the germline ends. Germline V lookup: CDR1 SGDLS, CDR2 YYNGEE. There are 14 residues in the CDR3. CDR3 protein: CASSVGGQGSPLHF. The CDR3, as DNA: TGTGCCAGCAGCGTAGGGGGGCAAGGATCACCCCTCCACTTT.

The chain combines TRBV11-1 with TRBJ2-1; D perhaps matches TRBD1 (5 bases). Per the germline V gene, CDR1 is SGHAT and CDR2 is FQDESV (reference sequence). V lost 2 bases and J lost 0, with 11 bases in between. The CDR3 runs 16 residues. CDR3 residues: CASSLRIGDSYNEQFF. CDR3 bases: TGTGCCAGCAGCTTAAGAATAGGGGACTCCTACAATGAGCAGTTCTTC.

V and J are TRBV28 and TRBJ2-7; TRBD2 matches 7 bases. This CDR3 region has 13 residues. Germline V CDR1 and CDR2: MDHEN, SYDVKM. With V trimmed by 2 bases and J by 10 bases, 8 bases remained unmatched. The CDR3 sequence is CASSLGGGAKQYF. In nucleotides, the CDR3 is TGTGCCAGCAGTTTAGGGGGAGGGGCCAAACAGTACTTC.

The V and J genes are TRBV6-5 and TRBJ2-1, with 8 bases identical to TRBD2. V dropped 9 bases and J dropped 5; count of bases not matched to a gene: 9. Germline V gene sequence: CDR1 MNHEY, CDR2 SVGAGI. The CDR3 runs to 14 residues. The CDR3 region is CASKFGRGDNEQFF. In DNA form, the CDR3 reads TGTGCCAGTAAATTTGGGCGGGGGGACAATGAGCAGTTCTTC.

This chain links TRBV28 with TRBJ1-2; TRBD1 aligns across 7 bases. With 7 bases clipped from V and 1 base from J, the junction kept 6 bases outside the gene matches. The germline gives CDR1 MDHEN, CDR2 SYDVKM. The CDR3 spans 14 residues. CDR3 coding DNA: TGTGCCAGCACCCTGGGACAGCATAACTATGGCTACACCTTC. Translation gives CASTLGQHNYGYTF.